Each of the 10 T cell receptor beta chains below was sequenced from the same sample in a study of CD4 T cell repertoires in COVID-19. The table came from immunoSEQ multiplex PCR; TCRdb's copy has only in-frame clones and leaves some out. Of 20,000 to 30,000 clones in the sample, roughly 93% are singletons; the top ten hold 0.66%. These memory T cells were uncultured and sequenced directly after ex vivo isolation. The material was circulating follicular helper CD4+ T cells (cTfh) from blood, obtained before the COVID-19 pandemic. Every receptor here comes from a human donor who had COVID-19.

V is TRBV29-1 and J is TRBJ1-2, with TRBD1 matching 9 bases. Germline V gene sequence: CDR1 SQVTM, CDR2 ANQGSEA. V gave up 7 bases and J gave up 5 bases; unmatched junction bases: 8. There are 13 residues in the CDR3. The CDR3 is CSAATGGAYGYTF. The DNA for the CDR3 is TGCAGCGCTGCAACAGGGGGCGCTTATGGCTACACCTTC.

The chain combines TRBV6-1 with TRBJ1-3; TRBD1 matches 8 bases. CDR1 is MNHNS and CDR2 is SASEGT in the germline V gene. The CDR3 length is 16 residues. Unmatched junction bases numbered 6, after V lost 1 base and J lost 4 bases. The CDR3 loop is CASSEVPGQAGNTIYF. The CDR3 nucleotides read TGTGCCAGCAGTGAAGTCCCGGGACAGGCCGGAAACACCATATATTTT.

The rearrangement uses TRBV19 and TRBJ2-2; 9 nucleotides match TRBD1. This CDR3 spans 15 amino acids. Germline V gene lookup returns CDR1 LNHDA and CDR2 SQIVND (reference sequence). V lost 6 bases, J lost 4 bases, and 6 bases stayed unmatched. The CDR3 spells CASSTGQGLTGELFF. The DNA for the CDR3 is TGTGCCAGTAGCACGGGACAGGGTCTCACCGGGGAGCTGTTTTTT. The full variable domain, completed using reference TRBV19 and TRBJ2-2, is DGGITQSPKYLFRKEGQNVTLSCEQNLNHDAMYWYRQDPGQGLRLIYYSQIVNDFQKGDIAEGYSVSREKKESFPLTVTSAQKNPTAFYLCASSTGQGLTGELFFGEGSRLTVL.

This chain connects TRBV6-1 to TRBJ1-2, with TRBD1 identical over 7 bases. CDR3 length: 12 amino acids. CDR1 is MNHNS, CDR2 SASEGT, per germline. After removal of 8 bases from V and 5 bases from J, the junction contained 5 bases not matched to a gene. The CDR3 region has the DNA TGTGCCAGCGCCGGACAGGCTTATGGCTACACCTTC. Encoded protein: CASAGQAYGYTF.

This chain links TRBV10-1 with TRBJ1-5; D perhaps matches TRBD1 (5 bases). In germline, CDR1 is WNHNN, CDR2 SYGVQD (reference sequence). The V and J ends lost 11 bases and 5 bases respectively, with 10 bases between them. The CDR3 totals 11 residues. The CDR3 is CASVGHQPQHF. The CDR3 DNA reads TGCGCCTCGGTGGGGCATCAGCCCCAGCATTTT.

In regard to this clone: The same CDR3 arises from other DNA sequences in this sample as well. The rearrangement links TRBV28 to TRBJ1-3, with 9 positions matching TRBD1. The V segment lost 2 bases and the J segment 4 bases; nucleotides outside the gene matches: 3. Germline assignment: CDR1 MDHEN and CDR2 SYDVKM. This CDR3 is 15 amino acids long. The CDR3 coding sequence is TGTGCCAGCAGTTTAGCAGGGACAGGGGGAAACACCATATATTTT. Translation gives CASSLAGTGGNTIYF.

V and J are TRBV11-3 and TRBJ2-7; D is perhaps TRBD2 (6 bases). Trimming shortened V by 2 bases and J by 4 bases, and 15 bases separated the two germline ends. CDR3 size: 15 residues. The V gene's germline CDR1 is SGHNT and CDR2 YENEEA. The CDR3, as DNA: TGTGCCAGCAGCTTATTGGGGGGAGGAGAATACGAGCAGTACTTC. Protein: CASSLLGGGEYEQYF.

The DNA of the CDR3 is TGTGCCAGCAATGTGGCGGGGGCTCACTCTGGAAACACCATATATTTT. Its translation is CASNVAGAHSGNTIYF. The chain carries TRBV2 and TRBJ1-3; the D gene is possibly TRBD1 (6 bases). The V and J ends lost 7 bases and 0 bases respectively, with 16 bases between them. Looked up from germline, CDR1 is SNHLY and CDR2 is FYNNEI. The CDR3 consists of 16 residues.

The chain employs TRBV5-1 and TRBJ2-7, with 12 bases that match TRBD2. The germline CDR1 and CDR2 sequences are SGHRS and YFSETQ. The CDR3 spans 16 residues. V was pared by 1 base and J by 3 bases, with 5 bases of the junction left unmatched. CDR3 protein: CASSLTGTSGFYEQYF. CDR3 nucleotides: TGCGCCAGCAGCTTGACCGGGACTAGCGGGTTCTACGAGCAGTACTTC.

This clone was recorded once. The chain links TRBV6-1 to TRBJ1-1; no firm D call. This CDR3 region has 14 residues. Trimming removed 3 bases at V and 3 bases at J, with 11 bases between. Germline CDR1 reads MNHNS; CDR2 reads SASEGT. The CDR3 DNA sequence: TGTGCCAGCAGTGAGGGAGGGCCGTACACTGAAGCTTTCTTT. It is translated as CASSEGGPYTEAFF.